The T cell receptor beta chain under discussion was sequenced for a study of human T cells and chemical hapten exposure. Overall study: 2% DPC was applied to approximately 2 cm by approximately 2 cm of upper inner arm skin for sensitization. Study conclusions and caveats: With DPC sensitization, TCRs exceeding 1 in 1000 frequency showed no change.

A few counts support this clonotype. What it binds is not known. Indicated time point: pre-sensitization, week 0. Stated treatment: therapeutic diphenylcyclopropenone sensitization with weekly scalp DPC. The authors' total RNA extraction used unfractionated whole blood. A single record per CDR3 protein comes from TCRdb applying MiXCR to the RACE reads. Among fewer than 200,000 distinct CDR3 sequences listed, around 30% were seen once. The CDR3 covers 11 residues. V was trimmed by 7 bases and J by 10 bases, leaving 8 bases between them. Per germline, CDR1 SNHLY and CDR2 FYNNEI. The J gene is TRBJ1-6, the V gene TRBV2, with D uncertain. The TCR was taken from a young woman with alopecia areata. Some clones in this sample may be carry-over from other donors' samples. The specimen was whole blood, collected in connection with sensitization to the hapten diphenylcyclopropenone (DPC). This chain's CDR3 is CASKVESPLHF. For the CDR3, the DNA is TGTGCCAGCAAAGTGGAATCACCCCTCCACTTT.